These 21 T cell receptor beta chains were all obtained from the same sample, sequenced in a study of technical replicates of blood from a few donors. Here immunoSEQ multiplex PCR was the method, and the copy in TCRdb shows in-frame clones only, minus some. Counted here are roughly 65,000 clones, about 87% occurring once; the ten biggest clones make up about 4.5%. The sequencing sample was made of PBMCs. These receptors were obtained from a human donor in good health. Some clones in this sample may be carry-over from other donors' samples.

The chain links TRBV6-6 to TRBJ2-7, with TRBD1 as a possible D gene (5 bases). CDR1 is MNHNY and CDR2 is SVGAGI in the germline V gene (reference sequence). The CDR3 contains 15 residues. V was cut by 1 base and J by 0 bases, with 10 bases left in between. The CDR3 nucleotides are TGTGCCAGCAGTTACTTCCAGGGAAGCTCCTACGAGCAGTACTTC. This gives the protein CASSYFQGSSYEQYF.

This CDR3 reads CASSPNTVYGYTF. CDR3 sequence (DNA): TGTGCCAGCAGCCCGAATACAGTTTATGGCTACACCTTC. The chain carries TRBV27 and TRBJ1-2; D gene unclear. Trimming cost V 6 bases and J 5 bases, with 13 bases left between them. Germline V gene sequence: CDR1 MNHEY, CDR2 SMNVEV (reference sequence). CDR3 length: 13 amino acids.

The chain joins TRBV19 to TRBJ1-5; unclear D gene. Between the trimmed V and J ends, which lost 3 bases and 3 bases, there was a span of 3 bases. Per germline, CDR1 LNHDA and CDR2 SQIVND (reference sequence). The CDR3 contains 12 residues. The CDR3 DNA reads TGTGCCAGTAGTATCTACAATCAGCCCCAGCATTTT. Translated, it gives CASSIYNQPQHF.

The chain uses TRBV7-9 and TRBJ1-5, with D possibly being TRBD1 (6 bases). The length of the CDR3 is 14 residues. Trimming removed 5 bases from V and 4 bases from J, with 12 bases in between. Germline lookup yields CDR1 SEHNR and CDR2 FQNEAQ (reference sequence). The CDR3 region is CASSIQGQNQPQHF. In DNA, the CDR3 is TGTGCCAGCAGCATACAGGGTCAGAATCAGCCCCAGCATTTT.

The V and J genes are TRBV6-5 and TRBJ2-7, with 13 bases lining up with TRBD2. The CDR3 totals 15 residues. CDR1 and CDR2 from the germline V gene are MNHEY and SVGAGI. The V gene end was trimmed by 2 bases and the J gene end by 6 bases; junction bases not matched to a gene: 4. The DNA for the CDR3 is TGTGCCAGCAGTTACACTAGCGGGAGGGCGGGCGAGCAGTACTTC. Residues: CASSYTSGRAGEQYF.

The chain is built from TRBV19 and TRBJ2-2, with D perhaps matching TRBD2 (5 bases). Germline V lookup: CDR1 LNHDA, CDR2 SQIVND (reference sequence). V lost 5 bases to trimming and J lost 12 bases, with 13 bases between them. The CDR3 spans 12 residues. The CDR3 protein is CASSDFAGKLFF. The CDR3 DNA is TGTGCCAGTAGTGACTTTGCGGGCAAGCTGTTTTTT.

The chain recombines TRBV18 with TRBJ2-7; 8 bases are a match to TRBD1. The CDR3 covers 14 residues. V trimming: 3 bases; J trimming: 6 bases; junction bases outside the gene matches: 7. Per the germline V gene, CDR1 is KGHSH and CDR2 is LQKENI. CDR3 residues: CASSPGTGSIEQYF. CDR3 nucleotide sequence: TGTGCCAGCTCACCCGGGACAGGTAGTATCGAGCAGTACTTC.

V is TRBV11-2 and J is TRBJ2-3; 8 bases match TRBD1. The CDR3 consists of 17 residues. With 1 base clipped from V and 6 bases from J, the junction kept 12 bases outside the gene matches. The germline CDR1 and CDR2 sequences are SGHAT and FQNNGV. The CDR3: CASSLGRGQVYWDTQYF. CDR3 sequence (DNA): TGTGCCAGCAGCTTAGGAAGGGGACAGGTTTACTGGGATACGCAGTATTTT.

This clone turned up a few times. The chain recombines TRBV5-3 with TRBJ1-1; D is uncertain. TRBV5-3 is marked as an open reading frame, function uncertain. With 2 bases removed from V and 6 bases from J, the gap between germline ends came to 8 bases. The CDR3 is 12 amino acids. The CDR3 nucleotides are TGTGCCAGAAGCTTCGACTCTCCTGAAGCTTTCTTT. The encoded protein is CARSFDSPEAFF.

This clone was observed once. The CDR3 bases are TGCGCCAGCAGCCCACCAGGGGCTCGAACTGAAGCTTTCTTT. Its protein is CASSPPGARTEAFF. V usage is TRBV4-1 and J usage is TRBJ1-1; TRBD1 is a possible D gene (6 bases). The germline gives CDR1 MGHRA, CDR2 YSYEKL. V lost 4 bases, J lost 5 bases, and 14 bases lay in between. The CDR3 loop spans 14 amino acids.

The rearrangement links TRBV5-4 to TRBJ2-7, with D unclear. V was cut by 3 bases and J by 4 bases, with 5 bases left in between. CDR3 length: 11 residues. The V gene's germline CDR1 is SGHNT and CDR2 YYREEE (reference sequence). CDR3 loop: CASSSGYEQYF. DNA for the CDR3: TGTGCCAGCAGCTCCGGTTACGAGCAGTACTTC.

Here the CDR3 reads CASILAGGSLAQYF. The CDR3 DNA sequence: TGTGCCAGCATTTTAGCGGGGGGGTCCTTGGCTCAGTACTTC. The chain recombines TRBV6-1 with TRBJ2-7, with 11 positions matching TRBD2. V shed 7 bases, J shed 10 bases, and the junction held 12 bases outside the gene matches. CDR1 is MNHNS and CDR2 is SASEGT in the germline V gene. The CDR3 consists of 14 residues.

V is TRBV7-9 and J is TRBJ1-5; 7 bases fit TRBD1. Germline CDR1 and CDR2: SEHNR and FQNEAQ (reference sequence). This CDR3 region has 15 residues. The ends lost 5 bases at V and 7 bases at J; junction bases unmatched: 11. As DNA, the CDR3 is TGTGCCAGCAGCCAGGGGGGTGGGGGAGGCCAGCCCCAGCATTTT. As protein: CASSQGGGGGQPQHF.

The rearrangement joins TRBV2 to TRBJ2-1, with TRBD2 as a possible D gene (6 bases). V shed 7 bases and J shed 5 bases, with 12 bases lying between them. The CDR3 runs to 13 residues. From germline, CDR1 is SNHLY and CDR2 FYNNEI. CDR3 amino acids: CASTGSWHNEQFF. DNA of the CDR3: TGTGCCAGCACCGGGAGTTGGCACAATGAGCAGTTCTTC.

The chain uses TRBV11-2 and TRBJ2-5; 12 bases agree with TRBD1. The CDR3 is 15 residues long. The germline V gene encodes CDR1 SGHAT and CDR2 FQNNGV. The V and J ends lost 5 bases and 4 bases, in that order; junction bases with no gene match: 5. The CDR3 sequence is CASSRRDRGLETQYF. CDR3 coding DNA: TGTGCCAGCAGCCGACGGGACAGGGGGCTAGAGACCCAGTACTTC.

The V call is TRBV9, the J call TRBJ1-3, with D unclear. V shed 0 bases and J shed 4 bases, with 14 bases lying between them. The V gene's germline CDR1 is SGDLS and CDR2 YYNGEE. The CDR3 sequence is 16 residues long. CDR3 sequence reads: CASSVGVGAGGNTIYF. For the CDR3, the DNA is TGTGCCAGCAGCGTAGGGGTGGGCGCGGGAGGAAACACCATATATTTT.

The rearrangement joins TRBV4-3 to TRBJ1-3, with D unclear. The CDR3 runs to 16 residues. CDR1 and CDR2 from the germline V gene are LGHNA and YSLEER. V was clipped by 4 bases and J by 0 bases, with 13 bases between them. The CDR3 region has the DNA TGCGCCAGCAGCCTAGACCTGGCACACTCTGGAAACACCATATATTTT. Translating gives CASSLDLAHSGNTIYF.

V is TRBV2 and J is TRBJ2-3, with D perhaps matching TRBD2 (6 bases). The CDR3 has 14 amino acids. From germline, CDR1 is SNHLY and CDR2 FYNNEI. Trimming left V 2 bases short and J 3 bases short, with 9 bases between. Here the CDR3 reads CASSENGRTDTQYF. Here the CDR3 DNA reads TGTGCCAGCAGTGAAAATGGGAGGACAGATACGCAGTATTTT.

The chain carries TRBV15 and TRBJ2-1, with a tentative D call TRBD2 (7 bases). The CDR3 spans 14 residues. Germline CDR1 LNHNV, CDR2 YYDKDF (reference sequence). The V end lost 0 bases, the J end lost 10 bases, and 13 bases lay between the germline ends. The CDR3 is CATSREPTGGEQFF. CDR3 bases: TGTGCCACCAGCAGAGAGCCAACGGGGGGCGAGCAGTTCTTC. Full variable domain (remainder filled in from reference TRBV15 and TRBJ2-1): DAMVIQNPRYQVTQFGKPVTLSCSQTLNHNVMYWYQQKSSQAPKLLFHYYDKDFNNEADTPDNFQSRRPNTSFCFLDIRSPGLGDTAMYLCATSREPTGGEQFFGPGTRLTVL.

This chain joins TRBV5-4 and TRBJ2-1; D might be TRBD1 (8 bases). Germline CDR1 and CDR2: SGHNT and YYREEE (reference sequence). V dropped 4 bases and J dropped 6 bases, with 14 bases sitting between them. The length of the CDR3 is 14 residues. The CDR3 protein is CASSLQGEGNEQFF. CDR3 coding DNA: TGTGCCAGCAGCCTACAGGGGGAGGGCAATGAGCAGTTCTTC.

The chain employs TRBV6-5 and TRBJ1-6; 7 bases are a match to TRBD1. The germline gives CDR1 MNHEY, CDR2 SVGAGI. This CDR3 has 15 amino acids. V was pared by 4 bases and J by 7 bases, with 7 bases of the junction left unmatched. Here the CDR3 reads CASSSNWDSNSPLHF. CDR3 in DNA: TGTGCCAGCAGTTCCAACTGGGACAGCAATTCACCCCTCCACTTT.